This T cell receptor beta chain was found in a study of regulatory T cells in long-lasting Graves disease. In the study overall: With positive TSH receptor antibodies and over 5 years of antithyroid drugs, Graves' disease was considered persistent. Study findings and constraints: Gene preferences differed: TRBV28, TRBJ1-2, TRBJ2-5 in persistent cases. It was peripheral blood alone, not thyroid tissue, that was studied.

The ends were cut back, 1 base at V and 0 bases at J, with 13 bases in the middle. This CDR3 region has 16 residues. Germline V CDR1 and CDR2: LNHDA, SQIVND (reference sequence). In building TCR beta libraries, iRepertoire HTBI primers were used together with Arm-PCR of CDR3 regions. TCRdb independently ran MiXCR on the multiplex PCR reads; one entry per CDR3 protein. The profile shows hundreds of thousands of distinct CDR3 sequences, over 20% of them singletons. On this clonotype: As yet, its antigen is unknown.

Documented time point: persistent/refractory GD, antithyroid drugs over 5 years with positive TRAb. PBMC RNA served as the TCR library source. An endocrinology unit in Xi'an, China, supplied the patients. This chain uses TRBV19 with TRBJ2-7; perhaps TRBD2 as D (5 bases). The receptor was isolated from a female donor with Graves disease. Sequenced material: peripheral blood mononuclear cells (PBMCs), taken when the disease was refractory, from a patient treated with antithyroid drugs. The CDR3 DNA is TGTGCCAGTAGTATAGGCGGAGGCGGAAGCTCCTACGAGCAGTACTTC. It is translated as CASSIGGGGSSYEQYF.